The 17 T cell receptor beta chains reported below all come from one sample, sequenced in a study of OX40 agonist ivuxolimab in advanced cancers. Using immunoSEQ multiplex PCR, the repertoire was profiled, and TCRdb retains in-frame clones only, with some absent. The repertoire has under 85,000 clones, 88% of them found once; the top ten carry more than 0.45%. Sequencing used CD4+ or CD8+ T cells sorted from blood, obtained in a trial of the OX40 agonist ivuxolimab. The receptors come from an adult with an advanced solid tumor such as melanoma, head and neck, liver or kidney cancer.

The chain joins TRBV6-6 to TRBJ1-1; D uncertain. Germline V gene lookup returns CDR1 MNHNY and CDR2 SVGAGI (reference sequence). V was cut by 7 bases and J by 3 bases, with 12 bases left in between. The CDR3 totals 13 residues. The CDR3 nucleotides read TGTGCCAGCACCATCATTCAGCACACTGAAGCTTTCTTT. It specifies CASTIIQHTEAFF.

This chain links TRBV7-2 with TRBJ2-2; D unresolved. This CDR3 is 14 amino acids long. Germline assignment: CDR1 SGHTA and CDR2 FQGNSA. V lost 5 bases, J lost 8 bases, and 15 bases lay in between. CDR3 bases: TGTGCCAGCAGCGCGGTAGTAGGTGAAGGGGAGCTGTTTTTT. As protein: CASSAVVGEGELFF.

Details on this clone: The same CDR3 also results from other DNA sequences found in this sample. This sequence joins TRBV5-1 and TRBJ2-2, with 8 bases fitting TRBD2. Germline V CDR1 and CDR2: SGHRS, YFSETQ. The CDR3 is made up of 17 amino acids. V lost 0 bases and J lost 6; bases outside the gene matches: 10. The CDR3 DNA reads as TGCGCCAGCAGCTTGGGGCCGGGGGGGCCGATCGCCGGGGAGCTGTTTTTT. This encodes CASSLGPGGPIAGELFF.

The chain employs TRBV2 and TRBJ1-5, with no clear D. The V gene's germline CDR1 is SNHLY and CDR2 FYNNEI. The V and J ends lost 6 bases and 6 bases respectively, with 9 bases between them. This CDR3 spans 12 amino acids. The CDR3 sequence: CASSSRVQPQHF. In DNA form, the CDR3 reads TGTGCCAGCAGCTCGAGGGTTCAGCCCCAGCATTTT.

The rearrangement joins TRBV6-5 to TRBJ1-2; TRBD1 might be the D (5 bases). The V end lost 10 bases, the J end lost 0 bases, and 18 bases lay between the germline ends. CDR1 is MNHEY, CDR2 SVGAGI, per germline. The CDR3 consists of 15 residues. CDR3 residues: CATHPRGGSNYGYTF. The CDR3 DNA sequence: TGTGCCACCCACCCGCGGGGGGGATCTAACTATGGCTACACCTTC.

The chain couples TRBV21-1 to TRBJ1-2. TRBV21-1 is a listed pseudogene. This CDR3 comprises 14 residues. CDR3 coding DNA: TGTGCCAGCAGCCTTCGGCCATCCTACTATGGCTACACCTTC. Translation: CASSLRPSYYGYTF.

J is TRBJ1-4 and V is TRBV7-9; 10 bases align to TRBD1. CDR3 length equals 14 residues. Per the germline V gene, CDR1 is SEHNR and CDR2 is FQNEAQ (reference sequence). J lost 8 bases, V lost 5 bases, and 5 bases had no gene match. The CDR3 region is CASSLGQGVEKLFF. The CDR3 DNA sequence: TGTGCCAGCAGCCTCGGACAGGGGGTGGAAAAACTGTTTTTT. The whole variable domain, remainder taken from reference TRBV7-9 and TRBJ1-4, is DTGVSQNPRHKITKRGQNVTFRCDPISEHNRLYWYRQTLGQGPEFLTYFQNEAQLEKSRLLSDRFSAERPKGSFSTLEIQRTEQGDSAMYLCASSLGQGVEKLFFGSGTQLSVL.

The chain joins TRBV20-1 to TRBJ2-3; D gene ambiguous. CDR1 is DFQATT and CDR2 is SNEGSKA in the germline V gene (reference sequence). Trimming removed 6 bases at V and 4 bases at J, with 8 bases between. The CDR3 contains 11 residues. The CDR3 sequence: CSAPIADTQYF. The CDR3 bases are TGCAGTGCCCCTATCGCAGATACGCAGTATTTT.

The V gene is TRBV11-2, the J gene TRBJ2-3; 7 nucleotides line up with TRBD2. The ends lost 4 bases at V and 2 bases at J; junction bases unmatched: 6. The CDR3 is made up of 15 amino acids. The germline CDR1 and CDR2 sequences are SGHAT and FQNNGV. The CDR3 bases are TGTGCCAGCAGCTCCCCCGGGGGGAACACAGATACGCAGTATTTT. Translation: CASSSPGGNTDTQYF.

V usage is TRBV6-6 and J usage is TRBJ1-2, with D perhaps matching TRBD1 (5 bases). The germline V gene encodes CDR1 MNHNY and CDR2 SVGAGI (reference sequence). Between the trimmed V and J ends, which lost 6 bases and 0 bases, there was a span of 11 bases. This CDR3 comprises 14 residues. The CDR3 sequence is CASSPDRPNYGYTF. CDR3 bases: TGTGCCAGCAGCCCCGACAGACCTAACTATGGCTACACCTTC.

The chain couples TRBV5-6 to TRBJ1-5; 7 positions match TRBD1. Germline loops: CDR1 SGHDT, CDR2 YYEEEE. The CDR3 has 15 residues. The ends lost 3 bases at V and 3 bases at J; junction bases unmatched: 6. The CDR3 DNA is TGTGCCAGCAGCTCGTCGGACAGGTTCAATCAGCCCCAGCATTTT. Translation gives CASSSSDRFNQPQHF.

V and J are TRBV7-2 and TRBJ2-7; no clear D gene. Germline values: CDR1 SGHTA, CDR2 FQGNSA. The V and J ends lost 1 base and 5 bases respectively, with 12 bases between them. The CDR3 is made up of 14 amino acids. The CDR3 region is CASSLGALRNEQYF. In DNA form, the CDR3 reads TGTGCCAGCAGCTTAGGGGCCCTCCGGAACGAGCAGTACTTC.

The chain recombines TRBV20-1 with TRBJ2-3; unclear D gene. Germline loops: CDR1 DFQATT, CDR2 SNEGSKA (reference sequence). V was cut by 6 bases and J by 2 bases, with 3 bases left in between. The CDR3 loop spans 10 amino acids. Here the CDR3 DNA reads TGCAGTGCGAACACAGATACGCAGTATTTT. It codes for CSANTDTQYF.

The chain joins TRBV5-6 to TRBJ2-5, with TRBD2 identical over 8 bases. Germline loops: CDR1 SGHDT, CDR2 YYEEEE. Unmatched junction bases numbered 14, after V lost 0 bases and J lost 7 bases. The CDR3 sequence is 17 residues long. This CDR3 is CASSLDGGLVGRATQYF. In DNA form, the CDR3 reads TGTGCCAGCAGCTTGGATGGGGGACTAGTGGGGAGGGCGACCCAGTACTTC.

The rearrangement uses TRBV6-1 and TRBJ2-5; 7 nucleotides line up with TRBD1. The length of the CDR3 is 14 residues. Germline assignment: CDR1 MNHNS and CDR2 SASEGT. J gave up 0 bases and V 6 bases, and 4 bases lay outside the gene matches. The CDR3 loop reads CASRRGQNQETQYF. The CDR3 DNA follows: TGTGCCAGCAGGAGGGGACAGAACCAAGAGACCCAGTACTTC.

The chain links TRBV6-5 to TRBJ1-5; tentatively, D is TRBD1 (6 bases). V was clipped by 6 bases and J by 4 bases, with 13 bases between them. In germline, CDR1 is MNHEY, CDR2 SVGAGI. This CDR3 contains 14 residues. CDR3 loop: CASSPRGGNQPQHF. In nucleotides, the CDR3 is TGTGCCAGCAGCCCTAGAGGGGGGAATCAGCCCCAGCATTTT.

As for this clone: A read error may produce the germline difference seen at one junction end. The chain employs TRBV25-1 and TRBJ1-2, with a weak D call TRBD1 (6 bases). This CDR3 has 13 amino acids. Germline V gene data show CDR1 as MGHDK and CDR2 as SYGVNS. The CDR3 spells CASSDLDRRLRSF. CDR3 in DNA: TGTGCCAGCAGTGACTTGGACAGAAGACTAAGGAGCTTC.